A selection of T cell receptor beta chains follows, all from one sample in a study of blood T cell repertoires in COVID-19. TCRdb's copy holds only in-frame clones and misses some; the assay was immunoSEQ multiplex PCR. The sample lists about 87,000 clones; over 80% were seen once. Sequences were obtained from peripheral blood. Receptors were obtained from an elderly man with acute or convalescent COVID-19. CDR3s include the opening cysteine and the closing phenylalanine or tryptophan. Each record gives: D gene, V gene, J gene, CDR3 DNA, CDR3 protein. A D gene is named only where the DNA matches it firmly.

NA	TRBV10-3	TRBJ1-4	TGTGCCATCAGATCAGGGGCAACTAATGAAAAACTGTTTTTT	CAIRSGATNEKLFF
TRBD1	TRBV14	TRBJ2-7	TGTGCCAGCAGCCAGAACAGGGGGCCCTACGAGCAGTACTTC	CASSQNRGPYEQYF
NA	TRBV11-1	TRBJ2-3	TGTGCCAGCTCGGCAGGCCTCATCACAGATACGCAGTATTTT	CASSAGLITDTQYF
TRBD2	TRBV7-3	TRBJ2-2	TGTGCCAGCAGCCAACTAGCGGGGGCGAACACCGGGGAGCTGTTTTTT	CASSQLAGANTGELFF
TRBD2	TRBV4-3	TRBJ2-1	TGCGCCAGCAGCCAAGACTCGAATAGCGGGCTTAACAATGAGCAGTTCTTC	CASSQDSNSGLNNEQFF
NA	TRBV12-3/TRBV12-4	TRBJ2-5	TGTGCCAGCAGTTTATGGGGCTCGGAGACCCAGTACTTC	CASSLWGSETQYF
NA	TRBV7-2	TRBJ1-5	TGTGCCAGCAGCTTAGAGGGGTCAGGGAATCAGCCCCAGCATTTT	CASSLEGSGNQPQHF
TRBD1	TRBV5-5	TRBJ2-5	TGTGCCAGCAGTTTACCCCTACTTGGGACAGGGAAGACCCAGTACTTC	CASSLPLLGTGKTQYF
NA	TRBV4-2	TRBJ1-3	TGTGCCAGCAGCCAATCCCCTTCGAGCGGCTGGAACACCATATATTTT	CASSQSPSSGWNTIYF
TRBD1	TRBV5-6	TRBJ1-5	TGTGCCAGCAGCCGCGCCGGGACAGCTGATAATCAGCCCCAGCATTTT	CASSRAGTADNQPQHF
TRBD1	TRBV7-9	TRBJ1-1	TGTGCCAGCAGCCCAGACAGGGGTTTTGAAGCTTTCTTT	CASSPDRGFEAFF